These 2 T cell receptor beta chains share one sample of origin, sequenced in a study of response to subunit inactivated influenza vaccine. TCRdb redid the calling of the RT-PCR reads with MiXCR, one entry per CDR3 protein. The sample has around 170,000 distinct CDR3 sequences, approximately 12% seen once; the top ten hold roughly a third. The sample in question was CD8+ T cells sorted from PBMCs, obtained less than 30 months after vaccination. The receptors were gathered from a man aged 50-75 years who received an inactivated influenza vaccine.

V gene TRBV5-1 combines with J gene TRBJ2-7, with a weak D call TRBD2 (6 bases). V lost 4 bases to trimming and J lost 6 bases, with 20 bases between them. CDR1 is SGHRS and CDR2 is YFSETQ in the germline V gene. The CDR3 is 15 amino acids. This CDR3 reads CASSPSGSGGGEQYF. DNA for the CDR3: TGCGCCAGCAGCCCCTCCGGGAGTGGTGGAGGCGAGCAGTACTTC.

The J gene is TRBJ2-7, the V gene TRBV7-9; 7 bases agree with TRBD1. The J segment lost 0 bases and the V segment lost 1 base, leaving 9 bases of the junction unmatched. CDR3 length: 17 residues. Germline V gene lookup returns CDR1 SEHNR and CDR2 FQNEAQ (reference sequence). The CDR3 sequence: CASSLEGDSGLSYEQYF. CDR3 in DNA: TGTGCCAGCAGCTTAGAGGGGGACAGCGGACTCTCCTACGAGCAGTACTTC.